A single TCR beta chain is shown here with its context. This clonotype was counted many times. This receptor's antigen is unknown. Base qualities are missing; no much larger clone stands one base away. Sequences LNHDA (CDR1) and SQIVND (CDR2) are obtained from the germline V gene (reference sequence). Unmatched junction bases come to 5, with V trimmed by 5 bases and J by 6 bases. The CDR3 runs 14 residues from the cysteine to the phenylalanine. CDR3 DNA only is kept here, 42 bases in frame from base 1. This specimen comes from a study of T cell repertoires in cytomegalovirus infection (dated by TCRdb to between 2018 and 2020). A note on the overall study: The HLA type of each donor mattered for the analysis, because public TCR beta signatures pointed to carriage of CMV infection along with the matching HLA type.

The research as a whole found: The ex vivo response was dominated by HLA-C-restricted CMV-specific TCR beta clonotypes, and the single most frequent clonotype in two of eight donors was supplied by these HLA-C-restricted clonotypes. In both this cohort and an independent roughly 350-donor cohort, the cumulative frequency of public TCR beta family members distinguished carriers of CMV infection plus the relevant HLA type.

Sequencing was carried out with an Illumina HiSeq 1500. TCRdb trimmed the raw reads at Q25, called clones with MiXCR and kept productive beta chains. Rows are unified per CDR3 protein, each entry keeping the most common DNA and genes. The sample data list roughly 230,000 distinct CDR3 sequences, and approximately 6.7% of these were observed just once. In total, the top ten clones hold around 6.5% of the sample. The specimen was PBMCs. The chain couples TRBV19 to TRBJ2-2, with TRBD1 matching 8 junction bases. The clonotype comes from a human donor in good health (CMV status not recorded). Some clones in this sample may be carry-over from other donors' samples. DNA sequence: TGTGCCAGTAGTGTGGACAGGGAGGCCGGGGAGCTGTTTTTT. It encodes CASSVDREAGELFF.